This T cell receptor (beta chain) was sequenced in a study of T-cell reconstitution after alpha-beta-depleted transplantation in children. Researchers prepared the TCRbeta library using unique molecular identifiers, the study reports. TCRdb processed the PCR reads anew with MiXCR; each CDR3 protein has one entry. The sample has over 400,000 distinct CDR3 sequences; around an eighth are singletons. A few counts support this clonotype. V dropped 1 base and J dropped 8 bases, with 18 bases sitting between them. The CDR3 is made up of 15 amino acids. The germline V gene encodes CDR1 SGHRS and CDR2 YFSETQ.

Sequenced here: PBMCs from the stem cell graft donor, sampled from the stem cell graft. The receptor was isolated from a human donor who donated a stem cell graft to a child with combined immunodeficiency. The rearrangement joins TRBV5-1 to TRBJ1-2, with TRBD1 as a possible D gene (5 bases). The CDR3 bases are TGCGCCAGCAGCTTGCGACCCCAGGGAAAAGAAGGCTACACCTTC. Its protein product is CASSLRPQGKEGYTF.